Listed below are T cell receptor beta chains from one sample, sequenced in a study of beta chain features in type 1 diabetes. Here immunoSEQ multiplex PCR was the method, and the copy in TCRdb shows in-frame clones only, minus some. The table shows about half a million clones, with about an eighth occurring only once. The sequenced material came from naive CD4+ T cells from blood. The receptors were gathered from a woman aged 18-29 years in good health. CDR3s include the opening cysteine and the closing phenylalanine or tryptophan. Fields, in order: J gene, clone size, V gene, D gene, CDR3 protein, CDR3 DNA. A D gene is named only where the DNA matches it firmly. The size field is filled for only some rows; it gives once, few, many or a size class.

TRBJ1-2 - TRBV25-1 - CASSGLGPGTLF TGTGCCAGCAGTGGTCTTGGTCCAGGCACCCTCTTC
TRBJ1-1 - TRBV27 - CASSERGTTEAFF TGTGCCAGCAGCGAAAGGGGGACCACTGAAGCTTTCTTT
TRBJ2-3 few TRBV28 - CASSTGGGGPDTQYF TGTGCCAGCAGTACTGGGGGAGGTGGGCCAGATACGCAGTATTTT
TRBJ2-5 - TRBV4-1 - CASSQGVAGMYQETQYF TGCGCCAGCAGCCAAGGCGTTGCGGGGATGTACCAAGAGACCCAGTACTTC
TRBJ1-5 - TRBV4-1 - CASSQVWGGNQPQHF TGCGCCAGCAGCCAAGTGTGGGGAGGGAATCAGCCCCAGCATTTT
TRBJ1-1 - TRBV11-2 - CASSLGENTEAFF TGTGCCAGCAGCTTAGGGGAGAACACTGAAGCTTTCTTT
TRBJ1-2 - TRBV15 - CATSREPGRRYGYTF TGTGCCACCAGCAGAGAACCAGGGAGGCGATATGGCTACACCTTC
TRBJ2-1 - TRBV11-1 - CASSPRDGRGADEQFF TGTGCCAGCAGCCCTAGGGACGGTCGGGGGGCGGATGAGCAGTTCTTC
TRBJ1-4 - TRBV30 - CAWKPSPRINEKLFF TGTGCCTGGAAGCCATCACCCCGAATTAATGAAAAACTGTTTTTT
TRBJ2-3 few TRBV29-1 - CSYRGRASTDTQYF TGCAGCTACCGGGGTAGGGCTAGCACAGATACGCAGTATTTT
TRBJ2-6 - TRBV28 - CALRISGANVLTF TGTGCCCTCCGGATCTCTGGGGCCAACGTCCTGACTTTC
TRBJ2-3 - TRBV7-9 - CASSLIAGSSTDTQYF TGTGCCAGCAGCTTGATTGCCGGATCTAGCACAGATACGCAGTATTTT
TRBJ2-7 - TRBV18 TRBD1 CASSPGTGGLYEQYF TGTGCCAGCTCTCCGGGGACAGGGGGCCTCTACGAGCAGTACTTC
TRBJ2-7 - TRBV7-6 - CASSLVVGWATYEQYF TGTGCCAGCAGCTTAGTGGTGGGCTGGGCAACCTACGAGCAGTACTTC
TRBJ2-1 few TRBV18 - CASSPPTGSGEQFF TGTGCCAGCTCACCACCTACAGGGTCGGGAGAGCAGTTCTTC
TRBJ1-5 - TRBV4-3 - CASSPQSNRDPQPQHF TGCGCCAGCAGCCCTCAATCAAACAGGGACCCTCAGCCCCAGCATTTT
TRBJ2-5 few TRBV18 TRBD2 CASSELAGTETQYF TGTGCCAGCTCCGAACTAGCGGGGACAGAGACCCAGTACTTC
TRBJ1-1 few TRBV29-1 - CSVGVAGRRTEAFF TGCAGCGTTGGAGTTGCAGGGAGAAGGACTGAAGCTTTCTTT
TRBJ1-4 few TRBV28 - CASTTGGAGTNEKLFF TGTGCCAGCACGACGGGGGGCGCGGGTACTAATGAAAAACTGTTTTTT
TRBJ1-2 few TRBV7-2 - CASSLGSAAGNLNYGYTF TGTGCCAGCAGCTTAGGGAGCGCCGCGGGGAATCTTAACTATGGCTACACCTTC
TRBJ1-6 few TRBV7-2 - CASRPRGFMTPLHF TGTGCCAGCAGGCCTCGGGGATTTATGACACCCCTCCACTTT
TRBJ2-5 - TRBV15 TRBD2 CATSWGLAGVETQYF TGTGCCACCAGTTGGGGGCTAGCGGGGGTGGAGACCCAGTACTTC
TRBJ2-5 few TRBV18 - CASSPQHQETQYF TGTGCCAGCTCACCACAACACCAAGAGACCCAGTACTTC
TRBJ1-2 few TRBV29-1 TRBD1 CSTDGGTGFGYTF TGCAGCACCGACGGCGGGACAGGGTTTGGCTACACCTTC
TRBJ2-5 few TRBV5-1 - CASSSVRELETQYF TGCGCCAGCAGCTCAGTACGGGAGTTGGAGACCCAGTACTTC
TRBJ1-5 few TRBV30 TRBD1 CAWSPFGQGSNQPQHF TGTGCCTGGAGTCCGTTCGGACAGGGTAGCAATCAGCCCCAGCATTTT
TRBJ2-3 - TRBV4-3 - CASSQEPRTDTQYF TGCGCCAGCAGCCAAGAACCCCGCACAGATACGCAGTATTTT
TRBJ2-7 few TRBV5-4 - CASSSTAGRDSYEQYF TGTGCCAGCAGCTCTACGGCGGGACGCGACTCCTACGAGCAGTACTTC
TRBJ2-2 - TRBV6-5 - CASSYPSTGELFF TGTGCCAGCAGTTACCCTTCAACCGGGGAGCTGTTTTTT
TRBJ1-5 few TRBV7-2 - CASSWGPQPQHF TGTGCCAGCAGCTGGGGTCCTCAGCCCCAGCATTTT
TRBJ1-5 - TRBV15 - CATSRGPREPQHF TGTGCCACCAGCAGAGGACCCCGCGAGCCCCAGCATTTT
TRBJ2-5 few TRBV19 TRBD2 CASSIKRESETQYF TGTGCCAGTAGTATAAAGCGGGAGTCAGAGACCCAGTACTTC
TRBJ2-3 few TRBV4-1 - CASSQEKGLGTDTQYF TGCGCCAGCAGCCAAGAGAAAGGGTTGGGCACAGATACGCAGTATTTT
TRBJ2-1 few TRBV11-2 - CASSLINEQFF TGTGCCAGCAGCTTAATAAATGAGCAGTTCTTC
TRBJ2-1 - TRBV7-2 - CASSFDSYNEQFF TGTGCCAGCAGCTTTGATTCCTACAATGAGCAGTTCTTC
TRBJ1-1 few TRBV4-1 - CASSPPWGLAEAFF TGCGCCAGCAGCCCCCCATGGGGTCTTGCTGAAGCTTTCTTT
TRBJ2-6 - TRBV27 - CASSPRTNRLSSGANVLTF TGTGCCAGCAGTCCGCGGACAAACAGACTCAGCTCTGGGGCCAACGTCCTGACTTTC
TRBJ2-5 few TRBV19 - CASSISAGETQYF TGTGCCAGTAGTATTTCCGCGGGTGAGACCCAGTACTTC